This T cell receptor beta chain was captured by sequencing in a study of early T cells in non-severe SARS-CoV-2 infection. About the study: The chains were unpaired, and the sequenced material was bulk RNA from unsorted whole blood.

Unique molecular identifiers were attached to individual cDNA molecules. One entry per CDR3 protein, called by TCRdb with MiXCR from the 5' RACE reads. This sample has more than 70,000 distinct CDR3 sequences, with about 12% found just once. This clonotype was observed a few times. V was clipped by 3 bases and J by 4 bases; unmatched bases: 5. The CDR3 has 15 residues. CDR1 is KGHDR and CDR2 is SFDVKD in the germline V gene. The chain links TRBV24-1 to TRBJ2-1; TRBD2 matches 7 bases. The receptor was derived from an adult who was a healthcare worker with PCR-confirmed SARS-CoV-2 infection or an uninfected control (not recorded which). Sequenced: whole blood. CDR3 nucleotide sequence: TGTGCCACCAGTGATCCTAGCGGCAATTACAATGAGCAGTTCTTC. Amino acids: CATSDPSGNYNEQFF.